Here is one T cell receptor (beta chain) with its context. V dropped 4 bases and J dropped 3 bases, with 5 bases sitting between them. Germline V lookup: CDR1 DFQATT, CDR2 SNEGSKA (reference sequence). The CDR3 contains 11 residues. Sequencing used immunoSEQ v3. Sequencing was performed with immunoSEQ multiplex PCR; in TCRdb, only in-frame clones are kept and a portion is missing. The sample holds tens of thousands of clones, less than 75% seen once. This sample stems from a study of TIL therapy for anti-PD-1-resistant metastatic lung cancer. Time point noted: pre-treatment sample, taken before nivolumab and TIL therapy.

The receptor's source is a person between 30 and 79 years old with non-small cell lung cancer. The gene calls are TRBV20-1 and TRBJ2-3; D call uncertain. This material consisted of blood, taken at baseline. The CDR3 DNA reads as TGCAGTGCTACCAAGACAGATACGCAGTATTTT. Translated, it gives CSATKTDTQYF.